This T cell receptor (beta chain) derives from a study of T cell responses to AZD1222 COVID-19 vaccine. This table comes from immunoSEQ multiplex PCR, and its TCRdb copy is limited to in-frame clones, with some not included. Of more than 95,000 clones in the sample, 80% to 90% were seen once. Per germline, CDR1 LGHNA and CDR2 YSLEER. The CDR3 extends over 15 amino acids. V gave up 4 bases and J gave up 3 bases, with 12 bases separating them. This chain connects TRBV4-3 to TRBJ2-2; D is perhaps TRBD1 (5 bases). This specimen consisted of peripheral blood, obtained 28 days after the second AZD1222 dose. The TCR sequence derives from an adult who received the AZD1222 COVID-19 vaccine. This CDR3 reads CASSLTDSDTGELFF. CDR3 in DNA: TGCGCCAGCAGCCTAACCGACAGTGACACCGGGGAGCTGTTTTTT.